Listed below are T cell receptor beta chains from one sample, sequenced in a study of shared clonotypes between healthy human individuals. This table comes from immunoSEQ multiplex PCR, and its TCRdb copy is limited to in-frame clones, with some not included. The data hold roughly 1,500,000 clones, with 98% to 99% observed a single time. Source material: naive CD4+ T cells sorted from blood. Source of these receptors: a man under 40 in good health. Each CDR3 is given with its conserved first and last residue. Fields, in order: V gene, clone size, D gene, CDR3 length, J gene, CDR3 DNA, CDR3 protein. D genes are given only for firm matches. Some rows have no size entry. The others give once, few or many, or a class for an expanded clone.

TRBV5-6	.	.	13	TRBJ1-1	TGTGCCAGCAGCTTGGCCAGTGTTTCTGAAGCTTTCTTT	CASSLASVSEAFF
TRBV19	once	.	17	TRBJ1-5	TGTGCCAGTAGTATTCCTAGGGGGGGGCTGAGCAATCAGCCCCAGCATTTT	CASSIPRGGLSNQPQHF
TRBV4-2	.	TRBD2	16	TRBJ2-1	TGTGCCAGCAGCCAAGACTTGCGGGGGACCTACAATGAGCAGTTCTTC	CASSQDLRGTYNEQFF
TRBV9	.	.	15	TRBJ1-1	TGTGCCAGCAGCGTAGAGGCAGCCATGAACACTGAAGCTTTCTTT	CASSVEAAMNTEAFF
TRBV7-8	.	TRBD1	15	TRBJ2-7	TGTGCCAGCAGCTTAGCCCGGGACAGGGTGGGCGAGCAGTACTTC	CASSLARDRVGEQYF
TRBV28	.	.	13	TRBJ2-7	TGTGCCAGCAGTGAGCGGGCGGGTTACGAGCAGTACTTC	CASSERAGYEQYF
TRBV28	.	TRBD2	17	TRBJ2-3	TGTGCCAGCAGTACATCGGGACTAGCGGGCCTCACAGATACGCAGTATTTT	CASSTSGLAGLTDTQYF
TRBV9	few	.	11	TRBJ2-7	TGTGCCAGCAGCGTAGCGGACGAGCAGTACTTC	CASSVADEQYF
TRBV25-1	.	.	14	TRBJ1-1	TGTGCCAGCAGGGGGTACAGGGACTACACTGAAGCTTTCTTT	CASRGYRDYTEAFF
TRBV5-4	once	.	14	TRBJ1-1	TGTGCCAGCAGTTGGGACAACCCGAACACTGAAGCTTTCTTT	CASSWDNPNTEAFF
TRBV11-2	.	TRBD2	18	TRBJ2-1	TGTGCCAGCAGCTTAGAGGGGGCTAGCGGGAGATTGAGCAATGAGCAGTTCTTC	CASSLEGASGRLSNEQFF
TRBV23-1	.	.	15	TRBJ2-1	TGCGCCAGCAGCCGTCTAGGGTTTCCCTACAATGAGCAGTTCTTC	CASSRLGFPYNEQFF
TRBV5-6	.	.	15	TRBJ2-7	TGTGCCAGCAGAAAAATTACAGGTAGCTCCTACGAGCAGTACTTC	CASRKITGSSYEQYF
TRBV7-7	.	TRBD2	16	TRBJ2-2	TGTGCCAGCAGCTTAGGAGCGGGATTGAACACCGGGGAGCTGTTTTTT	CASSLGAGLNTGELFF
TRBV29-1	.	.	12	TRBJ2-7	TGCAGCGTCCGACAAGGGCCCTACGAGCAGTACTTC	CSVRQGPYEQYF
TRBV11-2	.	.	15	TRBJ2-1	TGTGCCAGCAGCTATGTCCAAACGGGTTACAATGAGCAGTTCTTC	CASSYVQTGYNEQFF
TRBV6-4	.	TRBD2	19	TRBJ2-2	TGTGCCAGCAGTGGTGTGTGGCTAGCGGGTCCCCCGGGGACCGGGGAGCTGTTTTTT	CASSGVWLAGPPGTGELFF
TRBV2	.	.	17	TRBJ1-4	TGTGCCAGCAGTGAAGCGTACCTGGGTGCAACTAATGAAAAACTGTTTTTT	CASSEAYLGATNEKLFF
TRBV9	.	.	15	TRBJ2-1	TGTGCCAGCAGCGTAGCTCCGAGCTCCTACAATGAGCAGTTCTTC	CASSVAPSSYNEQFF
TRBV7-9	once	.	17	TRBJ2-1	TGTGCCAGCAGCCCGGTCAGGCCGCCTAGCTCCTACAATGAGCAGTTCTTC	CASSPVRPPSSYNEQFF
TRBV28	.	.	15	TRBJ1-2	TGTGCCAGCAGTCCTCAGGGTAGAACGGGCTATGGCTACACCTTC	CASSPQGRTGYGYTF
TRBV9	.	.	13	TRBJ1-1	TGTGCCAGCGGGCGGCAGCCTAACACTGAAGCTTTCTTT	CASGRQPNTEAFF
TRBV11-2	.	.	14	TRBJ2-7	TGTGCCAGCAGCTTTCGATTTCGGGAGTACGAGCAGTACTTC	CASSFRFREYEQYF
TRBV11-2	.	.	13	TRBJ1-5	TGTGCCAGCAGCTCCCAGAGGGGGCAGCCCCAGCATTTT	CASSSQRGQPQHF
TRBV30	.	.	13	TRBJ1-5	TGTGCCTGGAGTGGGGGTAGCAATCAGCCCCAGCATTTT	CAWSGGSNQPQHF
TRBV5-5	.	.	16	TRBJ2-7	TGTGCCAGCAGCTTGGCGAGGGGGGCCAGGGTAGGCGAGCAGTACTTC	CASSLARGARVGEQYF
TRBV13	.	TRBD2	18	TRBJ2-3	TGTGCCAGCAGCTTAGGAGGACTAGCGGGGGCTAGCACAGATACGCAGTATTTT	CASSLGGLAGASTDTQYF
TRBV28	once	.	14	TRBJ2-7	TGTGCCAGCAGTCGCCCCCGGATTCAATACGAGCAGTACTTC	CASSRPRIQYEQYF
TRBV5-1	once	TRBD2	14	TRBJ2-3	TGCGCCAGCAGCTATAGCGGGATGGGGGATACGCAGTATTTT	CASSYSGMGDTQYF
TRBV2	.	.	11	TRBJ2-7	TGTGCCAGCAGTGACTACCCTAGCCCGTACTTC	CASSDYPSPYF
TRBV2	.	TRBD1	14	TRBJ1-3	TGTGCCAGCAGTGAAGGGCAGGGGGCGGACACCATATATTTT	CASSEGQGADTIYF
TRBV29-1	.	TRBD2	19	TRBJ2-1	TGCAGCGTTGAAGGTTTGGGGACTAGCGGGAGGGCGTCCTACAATGAGCAGTTCTTC	CSVEGLGTSGRASYNEQFF
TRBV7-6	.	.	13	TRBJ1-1	TGTGCCAGCAGCTGGCCAGACCCCCCTGAAGCTTTCTTT	CASSWPDPPEAFF
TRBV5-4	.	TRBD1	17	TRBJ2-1	TGTGCCAGCAGCCCCGGGACAGGGGGCCCCTCCTACAATGAGCAGTTCTTC	CASSPGTGGPSYNEQFF
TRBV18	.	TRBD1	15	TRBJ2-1	TGTGCCAGCTCACAAGGGACAGGGGGTAACAATGAGCAGTTCTTC	CASSQGTGGNNEQFF
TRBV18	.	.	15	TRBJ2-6	TGTGCCAGCTCACCGACGGCGTCTGGGGCCAACGTCCTGACTTTC	CASSPTASGANVLTF
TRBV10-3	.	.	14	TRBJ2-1	TGTGCCATCACCGGGGAAAGCTCCTACAATGAGCAGTTCTTC	CAITGESSYNEQFF
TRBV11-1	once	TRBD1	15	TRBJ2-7	TGTGCCAGCAGCTTAGAGGCCGGGACAGCCTACGAGCAGTACTTC	CASSLEAGTAYEQYF
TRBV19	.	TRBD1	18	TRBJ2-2	TGTGCCAGCTGCCCAACGGGGACAGTCTATACGAACACCGGGGAGCTGTTTTTT	CASCPTGTVYTNTGELFF
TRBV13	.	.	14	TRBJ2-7	TGTGCCAGCAGTCATAAGGGCAGGTCCTACGAGCAGTACTTC	CASSHKGRSYEQYF
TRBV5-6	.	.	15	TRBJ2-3	TGTGCCAGCAGCTTTCCGGGGGCCGGGACAGATACGCAGTATTTT	CASSFPGAGTDTQYF
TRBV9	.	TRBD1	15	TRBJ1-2	TGTGCCAGCAGCGTAGAAGCAGGGGGACTCTATGGCTACACCTTC	CASSVEAGGLYGYTF
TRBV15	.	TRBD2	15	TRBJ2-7	TGTGCCACCACCCCGGGGGGGGCGAATTCCTACGAGCAGTACTTC	CATTPGGANSYEQYF
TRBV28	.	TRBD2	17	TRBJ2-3	TGTGCCAGCAGTTTATGGGCTAGCGGGAGCTTCACAGATACGCAGTATTTT	CASSLWASGSFTDTQYF
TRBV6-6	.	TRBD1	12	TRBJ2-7	TGTGCCAGCCGACAGGGCGTCTACGAGCAGTACTTC	CASRQGVYEQYF
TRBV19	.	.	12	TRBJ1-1	TGTGCCAGTAGTACGGTGAACACTGAAGCTTTCTTT	CASSTVNTEAFF
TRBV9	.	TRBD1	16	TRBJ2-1	TGTGCCAGCAGCGTAACGGGACAGGGGGCTTACAATGAGCAGTTCTTC	CASSVTGQGAYNEQFF
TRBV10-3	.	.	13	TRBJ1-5	TGTGCCATCAGATGGGACAAAGATCAGCCCCAGCATTTT	CAIRWDKDQPQHF
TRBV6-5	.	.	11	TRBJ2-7	TGTGCCAGCGGGCAGGCCTACGAGCAGTACTTC	CASGQAYEQYF
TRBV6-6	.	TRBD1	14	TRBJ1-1	TGTGCCAGCAAACAGGGGGGGCCCTCCACTGAAGCTTTCTTT	CASKQGGPSTEAFF
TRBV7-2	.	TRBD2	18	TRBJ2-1	TGTGCCAGCAGCCAAAGGCTAGCGGGATCGTCATTCTGGGGTGAGCAGTTCTTC	CASSQRLAGSSFWGEQFF
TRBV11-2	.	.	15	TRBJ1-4	TGTGCCAGCAGCTTTGTATCGGGATTTAATGAAAAACTGTTTTTT	CASSFVSGFNEKLFF
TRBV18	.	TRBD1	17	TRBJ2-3	TGTGCCAGCTCACCACTTCCCAGACAGGGGCATCAAGATACGCAGTATTTT	CASSPLPRQGHQDTQYF
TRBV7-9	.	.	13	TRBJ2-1	TGTGCCAGCAGCTTCTCCCAAAACAATGAGCAGTTCTTC	CASSFSQNNEQFF
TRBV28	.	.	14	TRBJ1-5	TGTGCCAGCAGACAACAGGGTCACAATCAGCCCCAGCATTTT	CASRQQGHNQPQHF
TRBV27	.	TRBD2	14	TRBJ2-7	TGTGCCAGCAGTTCAGCGGGAGGCTCCTACGAGCAGTACTTC	CASSSAGGSYEQYF
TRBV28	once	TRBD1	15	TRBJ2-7	TGTGCCAGCAGCAGTCCCGGGACAGTCCGCTACGAGCAGTACTTC	CASSSPGTVRYEQYF